This TCR beta chain was sequenced during a study of shared clonotypes between healthy human individuals (dated by TCRdb to about 2020). As for the study more broadly: The cohort included three men and a couple of women between 18 and 49 years of age. For each donor, three plates each were used for CD4 naive and CD4 memory, two plates were used for CD8 naive, and one plate was used for CD8 memory. To estimate repertoire size and how much clonotypes are shared between individuals, the study performed deep sequencing of blood TCR repertoires from a few healthy adults. Libraries were prepared and TCR repertoires were sequenced by different laboratories using diverse techniques, in order to increase sequencing depth and limit assay-specific biases. Leukapheresis yielded between about 0.9 and 8.9 billion PBMCs per donor. The full study reports these points: Because the study included only a small number of donors, the genetic and exposure-history diversity represented was limited. Even with the large sequencing depth, rarefaction of the sorted-subset datasets indicated that sequencing was incomplete. Pairwise subsampling indicated that sequencing depth was expected to affect the degree of clonotype sharing among donors. Approximately 5% of naive CD4, around 3.6% of naive CD8, 2.3% of memory CD4, and roughly 0.4% of memory CD8 clonotypes were shared across several donors. Estimated clonotype richness was generally larger for naive than for memory subsets. Compared with non-shared clonotypes, the clonotypes found in all four sorted-subset donors had higher generation probabilities. Sampling was restricted to blood, and TCR repertoires in tissues likely differ from the TCR repertoires found in blood.

Of note for this clone: Its antigen has not been determined. Base qualities are not provided; no much larger clone lies one nucleotide away.

Trimming takes 4 bases off V and 0 bases off J; junction bases not matched to a gene: 19. From its cysteine to its phenylalanine, the CDR3 spans 20 amino acids. The entry retains the CDR3 DNA only, 60 bases that are in frame from base 1. Reading the germline V gene gives CDR1 MGHRA and CDR2 YSYEKL. TCR CDR3 regions were amplified from genomic DNA by multiplex PCR using the deep immunoSEQ assay. Extracted genomic DNA from each cell subset was spread evenly across all wells of several immunoSEQ 96-well plates, with each plate serving as a replicate. Each replicate PCR for sorted subsets received about 200 ng genomic DNA, equal to tens of thousands of T cell genomes. The purified libraries were quantified using a Qubit 3.0 fluorometer, sized with a Bioanalyzer 2100, and then quantified again using the KAPA Library Quantification kit. Every immunoSEQ 96-well plate was sequenced on a dedicated single-read 150-cycle Illumina NextSeq 550 flow cell. Per the authors' processing: Because only junctional sequences without quality scores were contained in the immunoSEQ output, filtering matching that applied to full-length reads could not be performed. Sequences were annotated with PyIR, a Python wrapper for IgBLAST v1.9, and V/J genes and CDR3 were assigned using IMGT germline references. Reads were filtered out if the reads had weak V/J assignments (E-value above 1e-6), no CDR3, stop codons, out-of-frame junctions, or ambiguous translated residues. V3J clonotypes were defined by identical inferred V gene, J gene, and CDR3 amino acid sequence. The percentage overlap between two repertoires was calculated by dividing the number of shared unique clonotypes by the size of the smaller repertoire. Repertoire richness was assessed with RTK rarefaction, the Chao1 estimator, and Recon v2.1 estimates of unobserved clonotypes. Generation probabilities for all TCRbeta clonotypes obtained by the gDNA method from a handful of donors were computed using OLGA. What TCRdb holds here is the immuneACCESS table cut down to in-frame rearrangements. Part of the clones is not present; checked against another copy, under half of the missing clones reflect an unresolved V gene, and the others are unexplained. V and J calls and clone size follow that table, whereas D and trimming were derived from the DNA. The sample yields over 2 million clones; about 90% were counted once. The ten largest clones add up to more than 0.35% of the sample.

The donors were healthy, HIV-negative adults with no recently reported acute infections or vaccinations. Only Caucasian adults living in Nashville, Tennessee, USA were represented among the donors. CD4+ T cells were enriched by magnetic negative selection; naive cells were then positively selected on CD45RA, and the negative fraction formed the memory subset. Blood was obtained by leukapheresis, after which PBMCs were separated by Ficoll-Histopaque density gradient centrifugation and cryopreserved in liquid nitrogen vapor phase. Analytical flow cytometry was used to check the purity and quantity of every magnetically sorted T cell population. Genomic DNA was isolated from every sorted fraction and measured by UV absorbance on a Nanodrop 2000c.

The sequence derives from a man between 18 and 35 years old in good health. Some clones in this sample may be carry-over from other donors' samples. Sequencing was done on a sample of naive CD4+ T cells from PBMCs. Reading the label with the study, this specimen's cell subset or site is: CD45RA+ positively selected. The receptor chain draws on TRBV4-1 and TRBJ2-3; TRBD2 matches 7 bases in the middle. The bases are TGCGCCAGCAGCCTACGTACTGGGCGGGAGTTGGGGACTAGCACAGATACGCAGTATTTT. Translated, this is CASSLRTGRELGTSTDTQYF.